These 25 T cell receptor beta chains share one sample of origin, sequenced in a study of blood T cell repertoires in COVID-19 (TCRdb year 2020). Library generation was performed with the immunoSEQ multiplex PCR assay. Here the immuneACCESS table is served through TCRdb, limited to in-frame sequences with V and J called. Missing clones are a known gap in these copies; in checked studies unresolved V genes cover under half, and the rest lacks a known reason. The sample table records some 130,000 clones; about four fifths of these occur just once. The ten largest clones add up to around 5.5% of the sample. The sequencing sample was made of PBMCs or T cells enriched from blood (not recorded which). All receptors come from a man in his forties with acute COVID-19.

The CDR3 here is CAIQRGTGYTF. In DNA, the CDR3 is TGTGCCATCCAAAGGGGGACAGGCTACACCTTC. This chain connects TRBV7-6 to TRBJ1-2, with a weak D call TRBD1 (6 bases). The CDR3 has 11 amino acids. The germline gives CDR1 SGHVS, CDR2 FNYEAQ. Trimming shortened V by 10 bases and J by 8 bases, and 14 bases separated the two germline ends.

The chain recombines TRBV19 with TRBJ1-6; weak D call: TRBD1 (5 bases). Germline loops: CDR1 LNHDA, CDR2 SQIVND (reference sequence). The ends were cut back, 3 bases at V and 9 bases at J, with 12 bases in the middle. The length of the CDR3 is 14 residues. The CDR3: CASSIGAGGSPLHF. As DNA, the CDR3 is TGTGCCAGTAGTATCGGCGCGGGGGGTTCACCCCTCCACTTT.

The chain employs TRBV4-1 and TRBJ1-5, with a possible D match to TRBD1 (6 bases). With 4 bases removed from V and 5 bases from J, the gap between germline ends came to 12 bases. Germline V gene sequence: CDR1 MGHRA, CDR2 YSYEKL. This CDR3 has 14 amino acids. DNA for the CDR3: TGCGCCAGCAGCCGGGGGCCGGGCGATCAGCCCCAGCATTTT. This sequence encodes CASSRGPGDQPQHF.

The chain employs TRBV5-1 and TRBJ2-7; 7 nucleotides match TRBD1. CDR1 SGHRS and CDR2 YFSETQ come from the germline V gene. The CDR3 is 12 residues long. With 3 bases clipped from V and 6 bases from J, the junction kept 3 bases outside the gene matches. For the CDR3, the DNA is TGCGCCAGCAGCTCGACAGGGATCGAGCAGTACTTC. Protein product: CASSSTGIEQYF.

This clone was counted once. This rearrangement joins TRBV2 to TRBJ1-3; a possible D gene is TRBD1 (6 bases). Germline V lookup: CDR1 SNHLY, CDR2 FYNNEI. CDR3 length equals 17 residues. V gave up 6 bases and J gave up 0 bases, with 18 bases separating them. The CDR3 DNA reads TGTGCCAGCAGGCGACAGGTGTCCGTCGGCTCTGGAAACACCATATATTTT. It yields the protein CASRRQVSVGSGNTIYF.

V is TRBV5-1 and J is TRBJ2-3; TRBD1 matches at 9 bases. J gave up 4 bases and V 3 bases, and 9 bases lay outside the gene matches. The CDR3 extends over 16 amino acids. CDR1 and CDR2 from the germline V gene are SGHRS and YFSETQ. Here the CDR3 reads CASSYLQGAGPDTQYF. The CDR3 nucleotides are TGCGCCAGCAGCTACTTACAGGGGGCCGGGCCAGATACGCAGTATTTT.

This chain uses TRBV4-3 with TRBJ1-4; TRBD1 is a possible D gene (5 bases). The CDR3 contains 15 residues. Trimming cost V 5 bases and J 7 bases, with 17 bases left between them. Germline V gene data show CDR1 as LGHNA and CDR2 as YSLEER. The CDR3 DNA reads TGCGCCAGCAGCTTGCGAAGGGGCGCGGCTGAAAAACTGTTTTTT. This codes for CASSLRRGAAEKLFF.

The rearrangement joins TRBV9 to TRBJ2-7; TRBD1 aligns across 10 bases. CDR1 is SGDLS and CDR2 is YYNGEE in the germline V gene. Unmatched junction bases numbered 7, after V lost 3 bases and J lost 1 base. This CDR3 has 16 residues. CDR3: CASSATGTGESYEQYF. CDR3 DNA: TGTGCCAGCAGCGCAACCGGGACAGGGGAATCCTACGAGCAGTACTTC.

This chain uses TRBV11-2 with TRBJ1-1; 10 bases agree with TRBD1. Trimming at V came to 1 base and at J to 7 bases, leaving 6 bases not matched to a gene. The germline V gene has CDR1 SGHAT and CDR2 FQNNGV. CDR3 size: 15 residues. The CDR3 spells CASSLVDRGALEAFF. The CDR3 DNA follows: TGTGCCAGCAGCTTAGTGGACAGGGGGGCCCTTGAAGCTTTCTTT.

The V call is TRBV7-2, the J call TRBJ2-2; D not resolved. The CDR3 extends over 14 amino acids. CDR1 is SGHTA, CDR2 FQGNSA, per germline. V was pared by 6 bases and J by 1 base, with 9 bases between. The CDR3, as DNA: TGTGCCAGCAGTTTTGACTTGAACACCGGGGAGCTGTTTTTT. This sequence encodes CASSFDLNTGELFF.

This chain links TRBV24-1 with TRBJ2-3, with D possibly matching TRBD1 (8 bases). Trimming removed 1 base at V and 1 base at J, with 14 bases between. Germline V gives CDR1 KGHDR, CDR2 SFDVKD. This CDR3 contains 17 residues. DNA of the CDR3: TGTGCCACCAGTGATTTAGGCACAGGGGGGGGCACAGATACGCAGTATTTT. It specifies CATSDLGTGGGTDTQYF.

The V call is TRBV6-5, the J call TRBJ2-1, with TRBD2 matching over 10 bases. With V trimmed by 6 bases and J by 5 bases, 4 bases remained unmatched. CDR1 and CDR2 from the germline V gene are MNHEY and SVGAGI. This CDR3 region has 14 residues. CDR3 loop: CASSTGLADNEQFF. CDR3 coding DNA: TGTGCCAGCAGCACCGGACTAGCGGACAATGAGCAGTTCTTC.

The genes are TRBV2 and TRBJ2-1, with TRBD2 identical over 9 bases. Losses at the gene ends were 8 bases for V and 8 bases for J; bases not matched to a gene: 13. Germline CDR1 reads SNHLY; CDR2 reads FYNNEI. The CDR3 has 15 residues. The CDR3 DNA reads TGTGCCAGCTTTCTCCAGCGGGGGGTCGTCGATGAGCAGTTCTTC. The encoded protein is CASFLQRGVVDEQFF.

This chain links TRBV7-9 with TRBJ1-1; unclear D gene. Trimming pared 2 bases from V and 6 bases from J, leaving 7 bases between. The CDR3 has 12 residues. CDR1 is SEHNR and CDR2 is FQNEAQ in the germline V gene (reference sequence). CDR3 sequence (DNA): TGTGCCAGCAGCTTACCCACGGCTGAAGCTTTCTTT. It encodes CASSLPTAEAFF.

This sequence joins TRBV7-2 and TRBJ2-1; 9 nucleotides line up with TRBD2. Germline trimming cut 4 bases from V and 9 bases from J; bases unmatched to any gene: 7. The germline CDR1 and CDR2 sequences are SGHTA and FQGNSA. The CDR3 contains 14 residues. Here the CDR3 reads CASSSGLALGEQFF. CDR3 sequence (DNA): TGTGCCAGCAGCTCGGGACTAGCCTTAGGTGAGCAGTTCTTC.

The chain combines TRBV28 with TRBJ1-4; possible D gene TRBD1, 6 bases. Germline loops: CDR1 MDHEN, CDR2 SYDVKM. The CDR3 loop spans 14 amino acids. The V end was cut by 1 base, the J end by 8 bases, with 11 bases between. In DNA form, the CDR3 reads TGTGCCAGCAGTTTATCAGGGGCCGGGGAAAAACTGTTTTTT. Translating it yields CASSLSGAGEKLFF. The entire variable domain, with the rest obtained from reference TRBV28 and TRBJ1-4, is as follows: DVKVTQSSRYLVKRTGEKVFLECVQDMDHENMFWYRQDPGLGLRLIYFSYDVKMKEKGDIPEGYSVSREKKERFSLILESASTNQTSMYLCASSLSGAGEKLFFGSGTQLSVL.

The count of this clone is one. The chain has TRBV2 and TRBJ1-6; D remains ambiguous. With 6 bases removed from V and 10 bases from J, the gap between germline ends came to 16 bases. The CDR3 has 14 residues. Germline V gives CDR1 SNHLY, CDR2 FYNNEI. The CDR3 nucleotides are TGTGCCAGCAGCCCACCGCGGGAACCGTCACCCCTCCACTTT. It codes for CASSPPREPSPLHF.

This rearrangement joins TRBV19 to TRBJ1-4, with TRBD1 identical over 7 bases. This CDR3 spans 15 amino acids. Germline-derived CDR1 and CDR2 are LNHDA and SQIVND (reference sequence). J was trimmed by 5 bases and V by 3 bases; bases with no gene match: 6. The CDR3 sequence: CASSIGQDVNEKLFF. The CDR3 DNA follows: TGTGCCAGTAGTATCGGACAGGATGTAAATGAAAAACTGTTTTTT.

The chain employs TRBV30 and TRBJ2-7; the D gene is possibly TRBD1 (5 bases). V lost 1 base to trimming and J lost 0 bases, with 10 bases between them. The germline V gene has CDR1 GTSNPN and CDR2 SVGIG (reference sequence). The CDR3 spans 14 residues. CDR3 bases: TGTGCCTGGAGTGCTCTGACAGTCTCCTACGAGCAGTACTTC. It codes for CAWSALTVSYEQYF.

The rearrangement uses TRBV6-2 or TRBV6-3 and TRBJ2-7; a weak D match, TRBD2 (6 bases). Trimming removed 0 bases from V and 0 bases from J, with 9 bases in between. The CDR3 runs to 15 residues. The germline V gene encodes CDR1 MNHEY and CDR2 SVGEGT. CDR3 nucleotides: TGTGCCAGCAGTTACTCCAGGCGGGGCTCCTACGAGCAGTACTTC. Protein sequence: CASSYSRRGSYEQYF.

DNA for the CDR3: TGTGCCAGCAGTTTTAGCAGGGGAAACACCGGGGAGCTGTTTTTT. Amino acids: CASSFSRGNTGELFF. The chain is built from TRBV27 and TRBJ2-2; weak D call: TRBD1 (6 bases). Germline V gene data show CDR1 as MNHEY and CDR2 as SMNVEV (reference sequence). The CDR3 length is 15 residues. Trimming left V 3 bases short and J 2 bases short, with 10 bases between.

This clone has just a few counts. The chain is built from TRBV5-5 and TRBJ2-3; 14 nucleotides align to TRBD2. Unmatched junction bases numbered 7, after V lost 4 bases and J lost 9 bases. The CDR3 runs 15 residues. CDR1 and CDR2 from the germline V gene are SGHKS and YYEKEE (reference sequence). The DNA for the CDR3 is TGTGCCAGCAGCCGACAGGGGACTAGCGGGGGAACGCAGTATTTT. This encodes CASSRQGTSGGTQYF. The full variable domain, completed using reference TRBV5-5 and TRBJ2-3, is DAGVTQSPTHLIKTRGQQVTLRCSPISGHKSVSWYQQVLGQGPQFIFQYYEKEERGRGNFPDRFSARQFPNYSSELNVNALLLGDSALYLCASSRQGTSGGTQYFGPGTRLTVL.

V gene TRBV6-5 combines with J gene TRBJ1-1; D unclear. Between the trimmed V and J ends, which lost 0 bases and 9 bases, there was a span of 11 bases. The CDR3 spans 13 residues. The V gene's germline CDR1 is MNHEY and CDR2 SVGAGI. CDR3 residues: CASSYSAGQKAFF. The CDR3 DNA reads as TGTGCCAGCAGTTACTCGGCAGGTCAAAAAGCTTTCTTT.

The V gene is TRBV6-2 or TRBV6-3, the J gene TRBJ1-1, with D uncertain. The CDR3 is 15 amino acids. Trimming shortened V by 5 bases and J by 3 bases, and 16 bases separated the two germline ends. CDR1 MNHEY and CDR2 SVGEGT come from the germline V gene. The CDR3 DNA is TGTGCCAGCAGTCCCCACCGAGAGGTTGACACTGAAGCTTTCTTT. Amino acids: CASSPHREVDTEAFF.

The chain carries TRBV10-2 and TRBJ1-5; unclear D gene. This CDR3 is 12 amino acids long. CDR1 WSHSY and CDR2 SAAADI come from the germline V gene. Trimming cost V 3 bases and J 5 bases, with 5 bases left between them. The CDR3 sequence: CASSDRDQPQHF. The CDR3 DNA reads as TGCGCCAGCAGTGATCGAGATCAGCCCCAGCATTTT.